Listed below are T cell receptor beta chains from one sample, sequenced in a study of blood T cell repertoires in COVID-19. Using immunoSEQ multiplex PCR, the repertoire was profiled, and TCRdb retains in-frame clones only, with some absent. Seen here are roughly 49,000 clones, 83% observed once, and the top ten hold around 17%. Sequenced input: peripheral blood. The receptor source for this set is a man in his forties or fifties with acute or convalescent COVID-19. Each CDR3 is given without its conserved first and last residue. Fields, in order: J gene, V gene, CDR3 protein.

TRBJ1-2 | TRBV5-4 | ASSDNYLGGYT
TRBJ1-1 | TRBV6-5 | ASRTTGMNTEAF
TRBJ1-5 | TRBV15 | ATSKTRQGGNQPQH
TRBJ2-7 | TRBV28 | ASRGQGQVEQY
TRBJ1-3 | TRBV23-1 | ASSPGQGGSGNTIY
TRBJ1-5 | TRBV30 | AWAQGAEQPQH
TRBJ2-2 | TRBV10-1 | ASRAGQGEGTGELF
TRBJ1-5 | TRBV6-5 | ASGLQGRGQPQH
TRBJ2-1 | TRBV6-5 | ATLGRDRVNEQF
TRBJ2-2 | TRBV6-5 | ASSPMRTGNGELF
TRBJ2-5 | TRBV6-6 | ASSYRGAGETQY
TRBJ2-3 | TRBV19 | ASRNPTSGSGDTQY
TRBJ2-7 | TRBV24-1 | ATSDAGTGVRDEQY
TRBJ2-3 | TRBV30 | AWTRQLGSTDTQY
TRBJ1-5 | TRBV19 | ASRGQDLILSNQPQH
TRBJ1-1 | TRBV5-6 | ASSLRGINTEAF
TRBJ2-5 | TRBV11-2 | ASSRHSGARGTQY
TRBJ1-2 | TRBV3-1/TRBV3-2 | ASSPYLGTANYGYT
TRBJ1-6 | TRBV12-3/TRBV12-4 | ASSLFMNSPLH
TRBJ2-2 | TRBV5-1 | ASSNGLAGGSAGELF
TRBJ1-5 | TRBV6-1 | ASSELSGQPQH
TRBJ2-1 | TRBV19 | ASSIRLAGGNEQF
TRBJ2-3 | TRBV6-2/TRBV6-3 | ASSYSSAGPPSTQY
TRBJ1-4 | TRBV9 | ASSAQQGFNEKLF
TRBJ2-5 | TRBV24-1 | ATSDLQALMETQY
TRBJ1-1 | TRBV6-5 | ASIRGTEAF
TRBJ2-3 | TRBV19 | ASSIDFQSTDTQY
TRBJ1-2 | TRBV7-5 | ARSPPRLANYGYT
TRBJ2-4 | TRBV4-1 | ASSLPTGTGGFLAKNIQY
TRBJ1-6 | TRBV7-8 | ASSPGQANSPLH
TRBJ1-2 | TRBV30 | AWSYDRGNYGYT
TRBJ2-7 | TRBV28 | ASSVASGSSYEQY
TRBJ2-5 | TRBV11-2 | ASRSSGVEETQY
TRBJ2-1 | TRBV6-1 | ASSEWQVEF
TRBJ1-1 | TRBV13 | ASSLYGSARAF
TRBJ1-3 | TRBV11-3 | ASSLSGNTIY
TRBJ1-2 | TRBV5-6 | ASSPRDRYYGYT
TRBJ2-7 | TRBV5-4 | ASSPGQKAAYEQY
TRBJ1-1 | TRBV1 | TSSQERWGRKNTEAF
TRBJ1-2 | TRBV29-1 | SVDFEDNYGYT
TRBJ2-7 | TRBV5-1 | ASALEGPRDEQY
TRBJ2-1 | TRBV3-1/TRBV3-2 | ASSQEYATHNEQF
TRBJ2-7 | TRBV15 | ATKRDRAFYEQY
TRBJ2-7 | TRBV7-2 | ASSLPVGLKFT
TRBJ1-1 | TRBV10-2 | ASRDRGLYTEAF
TRBJ2-7 | TRBV27 | ASSLGPGGTYEQY
TRBJ1-5 | TRBV6-5 | ASTTTGNQPQH
TRBJ2-6 | TRBV19 | ASTRGSGANVLT
TRBJ1-2 | TRBV10-2 | ASSGSGTGSHQAAGYT
TRBJ1-1 | TRBV30 | AWSRRGIEAF
TRBJ1-1 | TRBV6-1 | ASSGPHTKSNTEAF
TRBJ2-2 | TRBV30 | AWSGTGTGELF
TRBJ2-4 | TRBV5-1 | ASSLLPGRNIQY
TRBJ1-2 | TRBV27 | ATFDRVI
TRBJ2-1 | TRBV15 | ATSSPPTSGAQQF